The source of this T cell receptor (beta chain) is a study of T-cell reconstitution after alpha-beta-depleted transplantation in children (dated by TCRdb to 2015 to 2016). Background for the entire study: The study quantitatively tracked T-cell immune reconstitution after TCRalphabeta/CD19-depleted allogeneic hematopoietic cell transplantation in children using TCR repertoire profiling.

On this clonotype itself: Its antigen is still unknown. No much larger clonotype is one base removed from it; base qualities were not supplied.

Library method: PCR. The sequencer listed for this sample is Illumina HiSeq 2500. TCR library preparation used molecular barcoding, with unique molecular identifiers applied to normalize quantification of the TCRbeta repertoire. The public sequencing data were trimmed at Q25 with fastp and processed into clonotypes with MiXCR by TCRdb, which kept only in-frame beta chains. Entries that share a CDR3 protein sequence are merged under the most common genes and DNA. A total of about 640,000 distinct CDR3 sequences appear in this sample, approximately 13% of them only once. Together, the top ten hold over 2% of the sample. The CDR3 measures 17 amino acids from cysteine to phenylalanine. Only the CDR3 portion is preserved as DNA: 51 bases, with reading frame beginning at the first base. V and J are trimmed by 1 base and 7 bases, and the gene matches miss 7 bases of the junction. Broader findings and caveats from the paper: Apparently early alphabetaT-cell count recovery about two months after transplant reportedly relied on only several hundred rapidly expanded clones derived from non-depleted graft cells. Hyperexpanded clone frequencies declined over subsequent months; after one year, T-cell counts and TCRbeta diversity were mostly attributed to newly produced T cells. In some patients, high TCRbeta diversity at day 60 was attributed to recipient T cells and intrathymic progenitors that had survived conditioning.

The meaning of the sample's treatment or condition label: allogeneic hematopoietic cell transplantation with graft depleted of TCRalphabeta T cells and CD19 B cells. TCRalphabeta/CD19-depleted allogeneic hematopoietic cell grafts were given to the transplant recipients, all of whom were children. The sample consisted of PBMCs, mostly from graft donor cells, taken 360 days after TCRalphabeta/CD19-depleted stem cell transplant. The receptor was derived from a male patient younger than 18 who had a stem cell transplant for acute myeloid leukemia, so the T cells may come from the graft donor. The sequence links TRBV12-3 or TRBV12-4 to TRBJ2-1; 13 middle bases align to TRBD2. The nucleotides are TGTGCCAGCAGTTTAGAGGGACTAGCGGGATTGGTAAATGAGCAGTTCTTC. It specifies CASSLEGLAGLVNEQFF.